The next 32 T cell receptor beta chains were all read from a single sample in a study of blood T cell repertoires in COVID-19. Generated by immunoSEQ multiplex PCR, the TCRdb table keeps only in-frame clones and is missing some. The sample yields 400,000 or so clones, 70% to 90% seen once. Specimen: peripheral blood. These receptors all come from a young man with COVID-19, enrolled during active disease.

The V call is TRBV24-1, the J call TRBJ2-2; TRBD2 matches 13 bases. The CDR3 runs 17 residues. Germline values: CDR1 KGHDR, CDR2 SFDVKD. The V segment lost 4 bases and the J segment 6 bases; nucleotides outside the gene matches: 7. The CDR3 spells CATSEGLAGDSPGELFF. CDR3 DNA: TGTGCCACCAGTGAAGGACTAGCGGGAGATTCGCCCGGGGAGCTGTTTTTT.

Points on this clone: Other DNA sequences in the sample encode the same CDR3. The chain is built from TRBV12-3 or TRBV12-4 and TRBJ1-1; D is uncertain. The germline V and J ends were trimmed by 5 bases and 2 bases, with 9 bases remaining between them. The CDR3 has 13 amino acids. The CDR3: CASSPPGNTEAFF. Written as DNA, the CDR3 is TGTGCCAGCAGTCCCCCGGGAAACACTGAAGCTTTCTTT.

This clone has only one observation. The genes are TRBV12-3 or TRBV12-4 and TRBJ1-2; D perhaps matches TRBD1 (5 bases). The CDR3 extends over 11 amino acids. V was clipped by 6 bases and J by 4 bases, with 6 bases between them. CDR3 DNA sequence: TGTGCCAGCAGCAGGGCCTATGGCTACACCTTC. Protein: CASSRAYGYTF.

The chain is built from TRBV6-5 and TRBJ2-5; TRBD2 matches at 10 bases. The CDR3 contains 15 residues. Trimming cost V 2 bases and J 4 bases; bases outside gene matches: 4. Germline-derived CDR1 and CDR2 are MNHEY and SVGAGI. CDR3 loop: CASSYLAGVSETQYF. CDR3 coding DNA: TGTGCCAGCAGTTACCTAGCGGGAGTATCAGAGACCCAGTACTTC.

The rearrangement links TRBV6-5 to TRBJ2-7; perhaps TRBD1 as D (6 bases). V lost 5 bases, J lost 2 bases, and 7 bases lay in between. The V gene's germline CDR1 is MNHEY and CDR2 SVGAGI. The CDR3 sequence is 12 residues long. Here the CDR3 reads CASSQGTYEQYF. CDR3 bases: TGTGCCAGCAGTCAGGGGACCTACGAGCAGTACTTC.

The rearrangement links TRBV25-1 to TRBJ2-1; D might be TRBD2 (5 bases). CDR1 and CDR2 from the germline V gene are MGHDK and SYGVNS. V lost 2 bases to trimming and J lost 7 bases, with 6 bases between them. The CDR3 extends over 12 amino acids. In DNA, the CDR3 is TGTGCCAGCAGTGAAAGGGAGAATGAGCAGTTCTTC. The encoded protein is CASSERENEQFF.

V gene TRBV9 combines with J gene TRBJ2-3; a possible D gene is TRBD1 (7 bases). The length of the CDR3 is 15 residues. Germline V gene data show CDR1 as SGDLS and CDR2 as YYNGEE. V dropped 3 bases and J dropped 4 bases, with 15 bases sitting between them. CDR3 sequence reads: CASSARGDSADTQYF. The CDR3 DNA sequence: TGTGCCAGCAGCGCGAGGGGGGACAGCGCAGATACGCAGTATTTT.

This rearrangement joins TRBV24-1 to TRBJ1-1; no clear D. The CDR3 has 13 amino acids. The germline V and J ends were trimmed by 4 bases and 1 base, with 6 bases remaining between them. Germline V gene lookup returns CDR1 KGHDR and CDR2 SFDVKD. The CDR3 region has the DNA TGTGCCACCAGTGAGCCGGGGAACACTGAAGCTTTCTTT. Residues: CATSEPGNTEAFF.

The chain links TRBV30 to TRBJ2-5; 8 bases agree with TRBD2. CDR1 is GTSNPN and CDR2 is SVGIG in the germline V gene (reference sequence). The ends lost 1 base at V and 2 bases at J; junction bases unmatched: 9. The CDR3 totals 16 residues. The CDR3 DNA reads TGTGCCTGGAGTGATATAGCGGGGCCGATACAAGAGACCCAGTACTTC. Its translation is CAWSDIAGPIQETQYF. Filled out from reference TRBV30 and TRBJ2-5, the complete variable domain reads SQTIHQWPATLVQPVGSPLSLECTVEGTSNPNLYWYRQAAGRGLQLLFYSVGIGQISSEVPQNLSASRPQDRQFILSSKKLLLSDSGFYLCAWSDIAGPIQETQYFGPGTRLLVL.

The chain couples TRBV3-1 (or the pseudogene TRBV3-2) to TRBJ2-5; 7 bases line up with TRBD2. Losses at the gene ends were 8 bases for V and 7 bases for J; bases not matched to a gene: 16. Germline V lookup: CDR1 LGHDT, CDR2 YNNKEL (reference sequence). The CDR3 loop spans 15 amino acids. The CDR3: CASRRTSGGEATQYF. In DNA, the CDR3 is TGTGCCAGCCGGAGGACTAGTGGGGGGGAGGCGACCCAGTACTTC.

The chain links TRBV19 to TRBJ2-7; tentatively, D is TRBD1 (5 bases). Germline loops: CDR1 LNHDA, CDR2 SQIVND (reference sequence). Trimming left V 4 bases short and J 4 bases short, with 8 bases between. This CDR3 is built from 12 residues. The CDR3 loop is CASSRNRYEQYF. The CDR3 DNA follows: TGTGCCAGTAGTAGGAACAGGTACGAGCAGTACTTC.

V gene TRBV7-9 combines with J gene TRBJ2-7; D remains ambiguous. With 2 bases removed from V and 6 bases from J, the gap between germline ends came to 17 bases. CDR3 length equals 15 residues. Germline V CDR1 and CDR2: SEHNR, FQNEAQ (reference sequence). CDR3 residues: CASSLLYTAVSEQYF. In DNA form, the CDR3 reads TGTGCCAGCAGCTTATTATATACAGCTGTCTCCGAGCAGTACTTC.

The chain uses TRBV12-5 and TRBJ1-1; D unclear. CDR3 length: 15 amino acids. V lost 4 bases and J 6 bases, leaving 18 bases between the germline ends. CDR1 is LGHNT and CDR2 is FRNRAP in the germline V gene. CDR3 coding DNA: TGTGCTAGTGGTTCACTCACTATCTTGGCGGCTGAAGCTTTCTTT. Encoded protein: CASGSLTILAAEAFF. Full variable domain (outside the CDR3, taken from reference TRBV12-5 and TRBJ1-1): DARVTQTPRHKVTEMGQEVTMRCQPILGHNTVFWYRQTMMQGLELLAYFRNRAPLDDSGMPKDRFSAEMPDATLATLKIQPSEPRDSAVYFCASGSLTILAAEAFFGQGTRLTVV.

The chain couples TRBV7-9 to TRBJ1-3, with TRBD1 as a possible D gene (6 bases). This CDR3 spans 18 amino acids. Trimming removed 3 bases from V and 2 bases from J, with 20 bases in between. Germline V gene data show CDR1 as SEHNR and CDR2 as FQNEAQ (reference sequence). For the CDR3, the DNA is TGTGCCAGCAGCTTGATTGGAGCACAGGGTAGAGCTGGAAACACCATATATTTT. Its protein product is CASSLIGAQGRAGNTIYF.

This chain connects TRBV4-1 to TRBJ2-1; the match to TRBD1 covers 9 bases. Per germline, CDR1 MGHRA and CDR2 YSYEKL. The trim removed 4 bases at V and 4 bases at J, leaving 11 bases unmatched. The CDR3 extends over 17 amino acids. The chain's CDR3 is CASSRTTGTGQYNEQFF. The CDR3 coding sequence is TGCGCCAGCAGCCGAACGACCGGGACAGGGCAATACAATGAGCAGTTCTTC.

This clone was recorded once. The gene calls are TRBV4-1 and TRBJ2-2; 8 bases line up with TRBD2. This CDR3 contains 16 residues. CDR1 MGHRA and CDR2 YSYEKL come from the germline V gene. The J segment lost 0 bases and the V segment lost 2 bases, leaving 2 bases of the junction unmatched. The CDR3 bases are TGCGCCAGCAGCCAACATAGCGGGGCGAACACCGGGGAGCTGTTTTTT. It is translated as CASSQHSGANTGELFF.

The chain carries TRBV5-4 and TRBJ2-5; 7 bases are a match to TRBD1. This CDR3 is built from 14 residues. Germline CDR1 reads SGHNT; CDR2 reads YYREEE (reference sequence). Trimming removed 1 base from V and 7 bases from J; junction bases left unmatched: 7. The CDR3 region is CASSLPTGETTQYF. CDR3 nucleotides: TGTGCCAGCAGCTTGCCAACAGGGGAGACGACCCAGTACTTC.

This clone has just one count. V usage is TRBV9 and J usage is TRBJ2-2, with 7 bases fitting TRBD1. The CDR3 length is 15 residues. Germline V gene sequence: CDR1 SGDLS, CDR2 YYNGEE. The J segment lost 1 base and the V segment lost 4 bases, leaving 4 bases of the junction unmatched. CDR3 coding DNA: TGTGCCAGCAGCAAGCGGACAGGGAACACCGGGGAGCTGTTTTTT. Translating it yields CASSKRTGNTGELFF.

The chain combines TRBV19 with TRBJ1-4, with a tentative D call TRBD1 (5 bases). V lost 5 bases, J lost 5 bases, and 15 bases lay in between. The CDR3 spans 15 residues. Germline CDR1 reads LNHDA; CDR2 reads SQIVND (reference sequence). CDR3 amino acids: CASSASGLMNEKLFF. The DNA of the CDR3 is TGTGCCAGTAGTGCATCAGGGCTTATGAATGAAAAACTGTTTTTT.

This clone came up once. This chain connects TRBV29-1 to TRBJ2-5, with unresolved D. The V gene lost 5 bases and the J gene lost 5 bases, with 15 bases spanning the gap. Germline values: CDR1 SQVTM, CDR2 ANQGSEA. The CDR3 totals 13 residues. CDR3 amino acids: CSVTANSVETQYF. The CDR3, as DNA: TGCAGCGTTACAGCTAATAGTGTGGAGACCCAGTACTTC.

Ten or more counts support this clone. V usage is TRBV20-1 and J usage is TRBJ1-2; TRBD1 aligns across 11 bases. Per germline, CDR1 DFQATT and CDR2 SNEGSKA (reference sequence). J gave up 5 bases and V 3 bases, and 11 bases lay outside the gene matches. This CDR3 spans 16 amino acids. The CDR3 nucleotides are TGCAGTGCTAGTGGGTTCGGACAGGGGGCTAGTTATGGCTACACCTTC. This codes for CSASGFGQGASYGYTF.

This chain links TRBV19 with TRBJ1-5; D is uncertain. Trimming removed 3 bases from V and 0 bases from J, with 12 bases in between. The CDR3 runs to 16 residues. The germline V gene encodes CDR1 LNHDA and CDR2 SQIVND (reference sequence). The CDR3 is CASSMERVISNQPQHF. The CDR3 nucleotides are TGTGCCAGTAGTATGGAGAGGGTGATTAGCAATCAGCCCCAGCATTTT.

V usage is TRBV11-3 and J usage is TRBJ2-1, with 9 bases matching TRBD2. V trimming: 2 bases; J trimming: 7 bases; junction bases outside the gene matches: 6. This CDR3 has 15 amino acids. Germline CDR1 SGHNT, CDR2 YENEEA. The CDR3 DNA follows: TGTGCCAGCAGCTTAACACTAGCGGGTCAAAATGAGCAGTTCTTC. Translating gives CASSLTLAGQNEQFF.

V usage is TRBV19 and J usage is TRBJ1-5, with 7 nucleotides matching TRBD1. Germline V gene data show CDR1 as LNHDA and CDR2 as SQIVND (reference sequence). The CDR3 runs 15 residues. J gave up 4 bases and V 5 bases, and 8 bases lay outside the gene matches. Written as DNA, the CDR3 is TGTGCCAGTAGTTTCCGGGACAGTTGGAATCAGCCCCAGCATTTT. Its translation is CASSFRDSWNQPQHF.

The V call is TRBV4-2, the J call TRBJ2-1; TRBD2 might be the D (6 bases). With 4 bases removed from V and 4 bases from J, the gap between germline ends came to 8 bases. In germline, CDR1 is LGHNA, CDR2 YNFKEQ. The CDR3 totals 13 residues. In DNA form, the CDR3 reads TGTGCCAGCAGCCCTGGGAGGTACAATGAGCAGTTCTTC. Protein: CASSPGRYNEQFF.

This clone has a single count. V and J are TRBV7-9 and TRBJ2-1, with TRBD2 identical over 8 bases. This CDR3 region has 14 residues. V lost 5 bases and J lost 9; bases outside the gene matches: 9. CDR1 and CDR2 from the germline V gene are SEHNR and FQNEAQ (reference sequence). The CDR3, as DNA: TGTGCCAGCAGCGCCACCGGGACTAGAGTTGAGCAGTTCTTC. It yields the protein CASSATGTRVEQFF.

The V call is TRBV6-5, the J call TRBJ1-5, with 7 bases lining up with TRBD1. The CDR3 consists of 14 residues. CDR1 is MNHEY and CDR2 is SVGAGI in the germline V gene. J lost 2 bases, V lost 9 bases, and 7 bases had no gene match. CDR3 coding DNA: TGTGCCAGTTACTCTGGGACAGGCAATCAGCCCCAGCATTTT. This translates into CASYSGTGNQPQHF.

This chain links TRBV15 with TRBJ2-1, with TRBD2 matching 9 bases. The CDR3 is 18 amino acids. Germline V gene sequence: CDR1 LNHNV, CDR2 YYDKDF (reference sequence). Trimming removed 0 bases from V and 3 bases from J; junction bases left unmatched: 9. CDR3 nucleotide sequence: TGTGCCACCAGCAGAGATCCCCCGACTAGCGGCCTCTACAATGAGCAGTTCTTC. It encodes CATSRDPPTSGLYNEQFF. Full variable domain (missing parts from reference TRBV15 and TRBJ2-1): DAMVIQNPRYQVTQFGKPVTLSCSQTLNHNVMYWYQQKSSQAPKLLFHYYDKDFNNEADTPDNFQSRRPNTSFCFLDIRSPGLGDTAMYLCATSRDPPTSGLYNEQFFGPGTRLTVL.

The V gene is TRBV3-1 (or the pseudogene TRBV3-2), the J gene TRBJ2-1, with 7 nucleotides matching TRBD2. Germline CDR1 LGHDT, CDR2 YNNKEL (reference sequence). CDR3 length equals 18 residues. V was pared by 1 base and J by 1 base, with 10 bases of the junction left unmatched. CDR3 sequence (DNA): TGTGCCAGCAGCCAAGGTGGGGAGAGGACTAGGTCCTACAATGAGCAGTTCTTC. Protein: CASSQGGERTRSYNEQFF.

The chain employs TRBV24-1 and TRBJ2-1, with 10 bases that match TRBD2. With V trimmed by 4 bases and J by 8 bases, 10 bases remained unmatched. The CDR3 is 16 residues long. From germline, CDR1 is KGHDR and CDR2 SFDVKD. The CDR3 nucleotides are TGTGCCACCAGTGAACCTACTTTAGCGGGAGGCGATGAGCAGTTCTTC. It translates to CATSEPTLAGGDEQFF.

This clone was detected only once. CDR3 nucleotides: TGCGCCAGCAGCTCCGGGCCAGCGGGGGAGAACTACAATGAGCAGTTCTTC. Encoded protein: CASSSGPAGENYNEQFF. V usage is TRBV5-1 and J usage is TRBJ2-1; 8 positions agree with TRBD2. V shed 3 bases, J shed 3 bases, and the junction held 11 bases outside the gene matches. Germline-derived CDR1 and CDR2 are SGHRS and YFSETQ. CDR3 length equals 17 residues. The full variable domain, completed using reference TRBV5-1 and TRBJ2-1, is KAGVTQTPRYLIKTRGQQVTLSCSPISGHRSVSWYQQTPGQGLQFLFEYFSETQRNKGNFPGRFSGRQFSNSRSEMNVSTLELGDSALYLCASSSGPAGENYNEQFFGPGTRLTVL.

The chain joins TRBV11-3 to TRBJ1-1, with D tentatively TRBD1 (5 bases). The CDR3 covers 12 residues. The germline V gene has CDR1 SGHNT and CDR2 YENEEA. V was trimmed by 5 bases and J by 3 bases, leaving 7 bases between them. The CDR3: CASSLQDTEAFF. CDR3 nucleotides: TGTGCCAGCAGCCTACAGGACACTGAAGCTTTCTTT.